The 21 T cell receptor beta chains reported below all come from one sample, sequenced in a study of Ad26.COV2.S vaccination and SARS-CoV-2 variants. Using immunoSEQ multiplex PCR, the repertoire was profiled, and TCRdb retains in-frame clones only, with some absent. The data show roughly 320,000 clones, about 82% seen once. The treatment is: some 20 received Ad26.COV2.S at low or high dose, single or two shots; about 5 received placebo; per-sample allocation not given. Sampling occurred on day 63 after the first vaccine or placebo injection. Specimen: peripheral blood, collected in a trial of Ad26.COV2.S vaccine versus placebo. These receptor sequences come from a person aged 18 to 59 who received the Ad26.COV2.S COVID-19 vaccine or a placebo.

The chain uses TRBV7-8 and TRBJ2-7, with a possible D match to TRBD1 (5 bases). The CDR3 sequence is 14 residues long. Trimming left V 1 base short and J 2 bases short, with 9 bases between. Germline V gene sequence: CDR1 SGHVS, CDR2 FQNEAQ. The CDR3 loop is CASSLVPGTYEQYF. The CDR3 bases are TGTGCCAGCAGCTTAGTCCCAGGGACCTACGAGCAGTACTTC.

This clone was counted a few times. This chain uses TRBV24-1 with TRBJ1-2; perhaps TRBD1 as D (5 bases). Trimming stripped 4 bases from V and 8 bases from J, with 16 bases between. The CDR3 is 14 residues long. Looked up from germline, CDR1 is KGHDR and CDR2 is SFDVKD. The CDR3 DNA is TGTGCCACCAGTGACAACCGGGGCCCGGGGGGCTACACCTTC. This gives the protein CATSDNRGPGGYTF.

The CDR3 DNA reads TGTGCCAGCAGCCAAGCTAGGCTAGCGGGGAAGGATGAGCAGTTCTTC. As protein: CASSQARLAGKDEQFF. This chain connects TRBV14 to TRBJ2-1; 9 bases line up with TRBD2. V lost 1 base, J lost 8 bases, and 9 bases stayed unmatched. The CDR3 is 16 residues long. CDR1 SGHDN and CDR2 FVKESK come from the germline V gene.

In this sample, this clone turned up a few times. The V call is TRBV6-1, the J call TRBJ1-5; D gene uncertain. V shed 2 bases and J shed 7 bases, with 12 bases lying between them. The CDR3 runs 14 residues. Germline V gene lookup returns CDR1 MNHNS and CDR2 SASEGT. CDR3 DNA sequence: TGTGCCAGCAGTGAATACACCGAGATACAGCCCCAGCATTTT. Translation: CASSEYTEIQPQHF.

The J gene is TRBJ2-7, the V gene TRBV11-2, with a weak D call TRBD2 (5 bases). CDR1 is SGHAT, CDR2 FQNNGV, per germline. CDR3 length: 15 amino acids. Trimming removed 1 base from V and 7 bases from J, with 17 bases in between. The DNA for the CDR3 is TGTGCCAGCAGCTTAGCGGCCGGAGGAGGTGGGGAGCAGTACTTC. Amino acid sequence: CASSLAAGGGGEQYF.

The V and J genes are TRBV2 and TRBJ1-1, with D perhaps matching TRBD1 (5 bases). CDR3 length: 14 amino acids. Germline-derived CDR1 and CDR2 are SNHLY and FYNNEI. V dropped 4 bases and J dropped 0 bases, with 9 bases sitting between them. The DNA of the CDR3 is TGTGCCAGCAGTGCCCAGACAGTGAACACTGAAGCTTTCTTT. Its protein is CASSAQTVNTEAFF. Using reference TRBV2 and TRBJ1-1 for the parts outside the CDR3, the full variable domain is EPEVTQTPSHQVTQMGQEVILRCVPISNHLYFYWYRQILGQKVEFLVSFYNNEISEKSEIFDDQFSVERPDGSNFTLKIRSTKLEDSAMYFCASSAQTVNTEAFFGQGTRLTVV.

V and J are TRBV18 and TRBJ1-6, with 10 bases lining up with TRBD1. The germline V gene has CDR1 KGHSH and CDR2 LQKENI. This CDR3 has 19 amino acids. The trim removed 4 bases at V and 7 bases at J, leaving 16 bases unmatched. The CDR3 DNA is TGTGCCAGCTCACATACCGGGACAGGGGCCCTTATGGGAAATTCACCCCTCCACTTT. This encodes CASSHTGTGALMGNSPLHF.

V usage is TRBV7-2 and J usage is TRBJ1-3; D call uncertain. This CDR3 region has 15 residues. V lost 3 bases, J lost 0 bases, and 9 bases lay in between. From germline, CDR1 is SGHTA and CDR2 FQGNSA. The CDR3: CASSFGPASGNTIYF. DNA for the CDR3: TGTGCCAGCAGCTTCGGCCCAGCCTCTGGAAACACCATATATTTT.

V gene TRBV6-5 combines with J gene TRBJ1-2; no clear D. This CDR3 has 14 residues. Germline V gives CDR1 MNHEY, CDR2 SVGAGI. Trimming stripped 8 bases from V and 4 bases from J, with 17 bases between. The CDR3 sequence is CASGPVILGYGYTF. DNA for the CDR3: TGTGCCAGCGGGCCGGTAATTTTAGGCTATGGCTACACCTTC.

V gene TRBV2 combines with J gene TRBJ2-2; 9 bases line up with TRBD1. CDR3 length equals 16 residues. CDR1 is SNHLY, CDR2 FYNNEI, per germline. V shed 2 bases, J shed 6 bases, and the junction held 7 bases outside the gene matches. The CDR3 nucleotides read TGTGCCAGCAGTGAATTGGGACAGGGTTATTCCGGGGAGCTGTTTTTT. As protein: CASSELGQGYSGELFF.

The chain employs TRBV7-8 and TRBJ2-7, with a possible D match to TRBD1 (6 bases). Trimming left V 6 bases short and J 2 bases short, with 14 bases between. Germline V gives CDR1 SGHVS, CDR2 FQNEAQ. The CDR3 loop spans 14 amino acids. The CDR3 bases are TGTGCCAGCAGACCCAGGGGACCAACCTACGAGCAGTACTTC. This codes for CASRPRGPTYEQYF. The whole variable domain, remainder taken from reference TRBV7-8 and TRBJ2-7, is GAGVSQSPRYKVAKRGQDVALRCDPISGHVSLFWYQQALGQGPEFLTYFQNEAQLDKSGLPSDRFFAERPEGSVSTLKIQRTQQEDSAVYLCASRPRGPTYEQYFGPGTRLTVT.

The CDR3 DNA sequence: TGTGCCAGCAGTTCAAACACAGGGACTGATGGCTACACCTTC. It yields the protein CASSSNTGTDGYTF. The genes are TRBV28 and TRBJ1-2; D perhaps matches TRBD1 (6 bases). Deletions cut 4 bases from V and 6 bases from J, with 15 bases between. Looked up from germline, CDR1 is MDHEN and CDR2 is SYDVKM. The CDR3 is 14 residues long.

This clone is a singleton in its sample. J is TRBJ1-6 and V is TRBV7-9, with a possible D match to TRBD1 (5 bases). CDR1 and CDR2 (germline): SEHNR, FQNEAQ (reference sequence). The CDR3 length is 17 residues. Trimming cost V 1 base and J 7 bases, with 17 bases left between them. Here the CDR3 reads CASSLGGSGSTNSPLHF. The CDR3 DNA reads TGTGCCAGCAGCTTAGGGGGGAGTGGGAGTACGAATTCACCCCTCCACTTT.

This clone was seen a handful of times. This sequence joins TRBV4-1 and TRBJ1-2, with 7 bases fitting TRBD1. The V gene end was trimmed by 0 bases and the J gene end by 7 bases; junction bases not matched to a gene: 11. This CDR3 has 16 residues. Germline V gene sequence: CDR1 MGHRA, CDR2 YSYEKL. CDR3 protein: CASSQDGRGLTGGYTF. The CDR3 region has the DNA TGCGCCAGCAGCCAAGATGGCAGGGGGTTAACTGGTGGCTACACCTTC.

This rearrangement joins TRBV5-6 to TRBJ2-7; 10 bases are a match to TRBD1. Germline lookup yields CDR1 SGHDT and CDR2 YYEEEE. The CDR3 runs 14 residues. The trim removed 4 bases at V and 5 bases at J, leaving 6 bases unmatched. CDR3 DNA sequence: TGTGCCAGCAGCACGGACAGGGGGGTCAACGAGCAGTACTTC. This sequence encodes CASSTDRGVNEQYF.

The chain uses TRBV28 and TRBJ2-5, with D possibly being TRBD2 (8 bases). Per the germline V gene, CDR1 is MDHEN and CDR2 is SYDVKM. The CDR3 consists of 15 residues. V was clipped by 5 bases and J by 5 bases, with 18 bases between them. The CDR3 nucleotides read TGTGCCAGCAGTCTCCGACAGGGCGGGGGGGAGACCCAGTACTTC. Amino acid sequence: CASSLRQGGGETQYF.

This chain joins TRBV11-2 and TRBJ1-6; D unclear. With 5 bases removed from V and 9 bases from J, the gap between germline ends came to 11 bases. The CDR3 is 13 residues long. Germline assignment: CDR1 SGHAT and CDR2 FQNNGV. The CDR3: CASSQIKASPLHF. CDR3 bases: TGTGCCAGCAGCCAAATCAAGGCTTCACCCCTCCACTTT.

V gene TRBV28 combines with J gene TRBJ1-6, with no clear D. This CDR3 has 14 residues. Germline-derived CDR1 and CDR2 are MDHEN and SYDVKM. Deletions cut 3 bases from V and 5 bases from J, with 8 bases between. CDR3 sequence reads: CASSFWRDNSPLHF. The DNA of the CDR3 is TGTGCCAGCAGTTTCTGGCGGGATAATTCACCCCTCCACTTT. The full variable domain, with the rest looked up from reference TRBV28 and TRBJ1-6, is DVKVTQSSRYLVKRTGEKVFLECVQDMDHENMFWYRQDPGLGLRLIYFSYDVKMKEKGDIPEGYSVSREKKERFSLILESASTNQTSMYLCASSFWRDNSPLHFGNGTRLTVT.

The rearrangement joins TRBV29-1 to TRBJ1-1; no clear D. The germline V and J ends were trimmed by 6 bases and 4 bases, with 24 bases remaining between them. Germline V gene lookup returns CDR1 SQVTM and CDR2 ANQGSEA. The CDR3 is 16 residues long. CDR3 sequence reads: CSVVKPVGGSGTEAFF. In DNA, the CDR3 is TGCAGCGTGGTAAAACCAGTCGGAGGGTCGGGCACTGAAGCTTTCTTT. The full variable domain, with the rest looked up from reference TRBV29-1 and TRBJ1-1, is SAVISQKPSRDICQRGTSLTIQCQVDSQVTMMFWYRQQPGQSLTLIATANQGSEATYESGFVIDKFPISRPNLTFSTLTVSNMSPEDSSIYLCSVVKPVGGSGTEAFFGQGTRLTVV.

J is TRBJ2-5 and V is TRBV7-8; tentatively, D is TRBD2 (6 bases). V was clipped by 3 bases and J by 2 bases, with 16 bases between them. The CDR3 contains 16 residues. Germline assignment: CDR1 SGHVS and CDR2 FQNEAQ. The CDR3, as DNA: TGTGCCAGCAGCTTCAAGGCAGGACTACTTCAAGAGACCCAGTACTTC. Translating it yields CASSFKAGLLQETQYF.

This chain links TRBV5-1 with TRBJ1-3, with D maybe TRBD1 (6 bases). Trimming removed 4 bases from V and 0 bases from J, with 14 bases in between. This CDR3 comprises 16 residues. Looked up from germline, CDR1 is SGHRS and CDR2 is YFSETQ. For the CDR3, the DNA is TGCGCCAGCAGCCCGGACAGCCAGAGCTCTGGAAACACCATATATTTT. Its protein is CASSPDSQSSGNTIYF.